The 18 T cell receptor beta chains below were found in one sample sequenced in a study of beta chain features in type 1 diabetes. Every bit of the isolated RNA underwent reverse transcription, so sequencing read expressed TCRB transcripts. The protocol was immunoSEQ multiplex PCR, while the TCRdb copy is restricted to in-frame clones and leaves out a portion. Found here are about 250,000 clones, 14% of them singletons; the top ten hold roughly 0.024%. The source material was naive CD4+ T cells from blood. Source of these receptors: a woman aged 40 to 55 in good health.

CDR3 DNA sequence: TGTGCCAGCAGCCAGACCCGGGACTCGCCCTACGAGCAGTACTTC. This gives the protein CASSQTRDSPYEQYF. The chain couples TRBV7-9 to TRBJ2-7; D is perhaps TRBD2 (6 bases). V lost 5 bases and J lost 2, with 16 bases in between. Germline V gene lookup returns CDR1 SEHNR and CDR2 FQNEAQ (reference sequence). The length of the CDR3 is 15 residues.

In DNA, the CDR3 is TGCAGCGTAACGACAGGGATAGATACGCAGTATTTT. This encodes CSVTTGIDTQYF. The J gene is TRBJ2-3, the V gene TRBV29-1, with TRBD1 identical over 7 bases. V shed 6 bases, J shed 5 bases, and the junction held 5 bases outside the gene matches. The CDR3 is 12 amino acids. CDR1 SQVTM and CDR2 ANQGSEA come from the germline V gene.

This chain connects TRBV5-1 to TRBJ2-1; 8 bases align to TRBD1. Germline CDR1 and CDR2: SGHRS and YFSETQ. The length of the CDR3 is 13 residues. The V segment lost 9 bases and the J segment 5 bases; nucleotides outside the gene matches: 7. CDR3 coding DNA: TGCGCCACCACGACAGGGGAGAACAATGAGCAGTTCTTC. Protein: CATTTGENNEQFF. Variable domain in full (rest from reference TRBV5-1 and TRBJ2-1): KAGVTQTPRYLIKTRGQQVTLSCSPISGHRSVSWYQQTPGQGLQFLFEYFSETQRNKGNFPGRFSGRQFSNSRSEMNVSTLELGDSALYLCATTTGENNEQFFGPGTRLTVL.

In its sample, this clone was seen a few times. In DNA, the CDR3 is TGTGCCAGCAGCCCAGGGGACAGGGGAAGGGGAGATACGCAGTATTTT. Encoded protein: CASSPGDRGRGDTQYF. The chain links TRBV11-2 to TRBJ2-3, with 10 bases identical to TRBD1. Germline V CDR1 and CDR2: SGHAT, FQNNGV. The CDR3 is made up of 16 amino acids. Unmatched junction bases numbered 10, after V lost 5 bases and J lost 5 bases.

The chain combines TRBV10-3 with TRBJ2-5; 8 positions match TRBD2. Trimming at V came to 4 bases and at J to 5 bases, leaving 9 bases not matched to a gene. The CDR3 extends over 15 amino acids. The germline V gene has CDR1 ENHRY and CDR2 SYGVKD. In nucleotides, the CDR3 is TGTGCCATCAGTGGGGGCCTAGCGGGTCGGGAGACCCAGTACTTC. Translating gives CAISGGLAGRETQYF.

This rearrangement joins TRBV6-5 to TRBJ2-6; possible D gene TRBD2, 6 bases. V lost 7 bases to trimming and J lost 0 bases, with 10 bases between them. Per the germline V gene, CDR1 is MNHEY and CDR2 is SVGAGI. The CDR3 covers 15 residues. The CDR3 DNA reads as TGTGCCAGCACGGTCGGGGGCTCTGGGGCCAACGTCCTGACTTTC. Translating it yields CASTVGGSGANVLTF.

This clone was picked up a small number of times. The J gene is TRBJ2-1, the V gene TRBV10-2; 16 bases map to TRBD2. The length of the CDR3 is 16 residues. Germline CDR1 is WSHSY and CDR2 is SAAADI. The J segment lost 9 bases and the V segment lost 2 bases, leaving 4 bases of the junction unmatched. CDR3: CASSEPGLAGGIEQFF. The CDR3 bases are TGCGCCAGCAGTGAGCCGGGACTAGCGGGGGGGATTGAGCAGTTCTTC.

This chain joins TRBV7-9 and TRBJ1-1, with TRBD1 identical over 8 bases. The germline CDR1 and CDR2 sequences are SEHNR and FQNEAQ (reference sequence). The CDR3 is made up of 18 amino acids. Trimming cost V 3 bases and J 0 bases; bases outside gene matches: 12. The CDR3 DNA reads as TGTGCCAGCAGCTTCCGGCCAGGGGGCGTTGGAATGAACACTGAAGCTTTCTTT. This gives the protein CASSFRPGGVGMNTEAFF. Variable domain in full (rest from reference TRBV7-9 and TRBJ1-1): DTGVSQNPRHKITKRGQNVTFRCDPISEHNRLYWYRQTLGQGPEFLTYFQNEAQLEKSRLLSDRFSAERPKGSFSTLEIQRTEQGDSAMYLCASSFRPGGVGMNTEAFFGQGTRLTVV.

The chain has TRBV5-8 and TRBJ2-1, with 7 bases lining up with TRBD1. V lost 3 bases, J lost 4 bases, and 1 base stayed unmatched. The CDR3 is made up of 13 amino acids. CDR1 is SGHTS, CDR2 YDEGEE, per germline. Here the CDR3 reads CASSWDSYNEQFF. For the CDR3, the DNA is TGTGCCAGCAGCTGGGACAGTTACAATGAGCAGTTCTTC. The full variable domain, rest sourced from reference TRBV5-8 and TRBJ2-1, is EAGVTQSPTHLIKTRGQQATLRCSPISGHTSVYWYQQALGLGLQFLLWYDEGEERNRGNFPPRFSGRQFPNYSSELNVNALELEDSALYLCASSWDSYNEQFFGPGTRLTVL.

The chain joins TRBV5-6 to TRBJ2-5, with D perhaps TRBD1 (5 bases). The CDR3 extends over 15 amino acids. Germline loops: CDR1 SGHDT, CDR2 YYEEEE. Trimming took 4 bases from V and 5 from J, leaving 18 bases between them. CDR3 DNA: TGTGCCAGCAGCGTAGGACGGACATTAAGGGAGACCCAGTACTTC. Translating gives CASSVGRTLRETQYF.

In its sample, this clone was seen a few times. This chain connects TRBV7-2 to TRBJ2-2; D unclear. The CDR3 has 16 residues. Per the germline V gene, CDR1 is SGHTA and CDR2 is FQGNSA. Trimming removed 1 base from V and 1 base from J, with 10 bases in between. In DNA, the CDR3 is TGTGCCAGCAGCTTAGTTCCAGGAAAGAACACCGGGGAGCTGTTTTTT. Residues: CASSLVPGKNTGELFF.

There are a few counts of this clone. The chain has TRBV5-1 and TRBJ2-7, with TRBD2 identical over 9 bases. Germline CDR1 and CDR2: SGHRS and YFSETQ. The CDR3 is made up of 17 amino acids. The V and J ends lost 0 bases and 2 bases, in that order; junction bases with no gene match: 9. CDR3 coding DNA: TGCGCCAGCAGCTTGGCCTTGCGGGGGGGTCTCACCTACGAGCAGTACTTC. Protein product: CASSLALRGGLTYEQYF. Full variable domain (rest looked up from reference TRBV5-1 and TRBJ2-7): KAGVTQTPRYLIKTRGQQVTLSCSPISGHRSVSWYQQTPGQGLQFLFEYFSETQRNKGNFPGRFSGRQFSNSRSEMNVSTLELGDSALYLCASSLALRGGLTYEQYFGPGTRLTVT.

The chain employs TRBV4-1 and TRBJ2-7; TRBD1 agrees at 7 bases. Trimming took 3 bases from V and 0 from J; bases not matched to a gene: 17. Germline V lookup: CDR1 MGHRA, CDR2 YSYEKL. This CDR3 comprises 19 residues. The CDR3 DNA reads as TGCGCCAGCAGCCATAACACGGGACAGACGGTACCGCTCTCCTACGAGCAGTACTTC. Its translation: CASSHNTGQTVPLSYEQYF.

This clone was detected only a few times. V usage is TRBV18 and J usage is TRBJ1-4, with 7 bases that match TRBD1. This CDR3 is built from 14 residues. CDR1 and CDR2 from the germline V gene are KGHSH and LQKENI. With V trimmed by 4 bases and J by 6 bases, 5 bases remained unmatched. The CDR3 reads CASSLGTVHEKLFF. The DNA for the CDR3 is TGTGCCAGCTCACTAGGGACAGTGCATGAAAAACTGTTTTTT.

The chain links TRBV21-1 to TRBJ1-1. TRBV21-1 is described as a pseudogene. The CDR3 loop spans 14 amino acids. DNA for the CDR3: TGTGCCAGCAGCAATGCCGGGGAAGGGACTGAAGCTTTCTTT. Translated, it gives CASSNAGEGTEAFF.

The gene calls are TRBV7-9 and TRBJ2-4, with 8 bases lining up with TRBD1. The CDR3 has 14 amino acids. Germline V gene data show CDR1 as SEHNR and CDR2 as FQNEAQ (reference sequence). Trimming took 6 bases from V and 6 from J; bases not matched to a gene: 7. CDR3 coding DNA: TGTGCCAGCAGAAAGGGACAGGCTGTAAACATTCAGTACTTC. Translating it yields CASRKGQAVNIQYF.

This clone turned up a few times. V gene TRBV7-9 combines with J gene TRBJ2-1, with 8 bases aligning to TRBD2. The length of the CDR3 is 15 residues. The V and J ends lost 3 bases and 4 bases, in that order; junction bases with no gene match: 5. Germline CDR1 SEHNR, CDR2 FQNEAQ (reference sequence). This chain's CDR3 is CASSLRGGSYNEQFF. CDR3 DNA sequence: TGTGCCAGCAGCTTGCGCGGGGGGTCTTACAATGAGCAGTTCTTC. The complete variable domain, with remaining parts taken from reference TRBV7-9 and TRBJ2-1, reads DTGVSQNPRHKITKRGQNVTFRCDPISEHNRLYWYRQTLGQGPEFLTYFQNEAQLEKSRLLSDRFSAERPKGSFSTLEIQRTEQGDSAMYLCASSLRGGSYNEQFFGPGTRLTVL.

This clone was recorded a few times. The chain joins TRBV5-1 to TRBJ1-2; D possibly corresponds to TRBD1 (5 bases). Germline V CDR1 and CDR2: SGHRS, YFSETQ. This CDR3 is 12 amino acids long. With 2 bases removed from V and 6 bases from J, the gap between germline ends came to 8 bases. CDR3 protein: CASSFGRDGYTF. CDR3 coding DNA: TGCGCCAGCAGCTTCGGCAGGGATGGCTACACCTTC.